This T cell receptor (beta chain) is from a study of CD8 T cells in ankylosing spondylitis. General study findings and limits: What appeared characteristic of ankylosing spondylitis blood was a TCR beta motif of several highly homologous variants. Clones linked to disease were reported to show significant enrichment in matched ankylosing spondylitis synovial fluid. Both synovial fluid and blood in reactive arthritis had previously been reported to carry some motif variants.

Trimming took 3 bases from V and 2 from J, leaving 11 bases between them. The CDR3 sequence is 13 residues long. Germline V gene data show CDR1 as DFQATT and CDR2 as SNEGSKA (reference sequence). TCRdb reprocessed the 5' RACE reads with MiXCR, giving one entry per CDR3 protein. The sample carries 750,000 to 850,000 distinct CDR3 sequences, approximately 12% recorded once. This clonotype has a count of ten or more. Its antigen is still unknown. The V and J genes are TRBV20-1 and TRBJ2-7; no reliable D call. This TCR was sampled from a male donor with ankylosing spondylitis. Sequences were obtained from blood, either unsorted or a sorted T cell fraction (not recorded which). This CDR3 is CSASGLGTYEQYF. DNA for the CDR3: TGCAGTGCTAGCGGGCTAGGTACCTACGAGCAGTACTTC.